This T cell receptor beta chain was documented in a study of CD8 T cells in ankylosing spondylitis. Whole-study findings and limits: What appeared characteristic of ankylosing spondylitis blood was a TCR beta motif of eight highly homologous variants.

Ten or more counts support this clonotype. Antigen: not known. MiXCR was run by TCRdb on the 5' RACE reads, yielding one entry per CDR3 protein. The sample includes roughly 370,000 distinct CDR3 sequences, around 22% of them seen just once. CDR1 is MNHEY and CDR2 is SVGAGI in the germline V gene. This CDR3 is 15 amino acids long. Trimming cost V 2 bases and J 0 bases, with 9 bases left between them. The chain is built from TRBV6-5 and TRBJ2-3; TRBD2 is a possible D gene (5 bases). This receptor was obtained from a male donor with ankylosing spondylitis. Sequencing was done on a sample of blood, either unsorted or a sorted T cell fraction (not recorded which). CDR3: CASSYREPSTDTQYF. The CDR3 nucleotides read TGTGCCAGCAGTTACAGGGAGCCTAGCACAGATACGCAGTATTTT.